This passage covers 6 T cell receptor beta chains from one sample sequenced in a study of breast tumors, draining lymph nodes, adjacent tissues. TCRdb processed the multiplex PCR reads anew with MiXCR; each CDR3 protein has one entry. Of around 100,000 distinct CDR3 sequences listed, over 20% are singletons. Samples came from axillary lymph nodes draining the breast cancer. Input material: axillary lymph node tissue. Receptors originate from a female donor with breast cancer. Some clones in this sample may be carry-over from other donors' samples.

CDR3 loop: CASSLVGGRGTEAFF. For the CDR3, the DNA is TGTGCCAGCAGCTTAGTTGGGGGTAGGGGCACTGAAGCTTTCTTT. The chain combines TRBV7-2 with TRBJ1-1; TRBD1 is a possible D gene (5 bases). CDR1 and CDR2 (germline): SGHTA, FQGNSA. The CDR3 loop spans 15 amino acids. Trimming stripped 1 base from V and 4 bases from J, with 13 bases between. Full variable domain (outside the CDR3, taken from reference TRBV7-2 and TRBJ1-1): GAGVSQSPSNKVTEKGKDVELRCDPISGHTALYWYRQSLGQGLEFLIYFQGNSAPDKSGLPSDRFSAERTGGSVSTLTIQRTQQEDSAVYLCASSLVGGRGTEAFFGQGTRLTVV.

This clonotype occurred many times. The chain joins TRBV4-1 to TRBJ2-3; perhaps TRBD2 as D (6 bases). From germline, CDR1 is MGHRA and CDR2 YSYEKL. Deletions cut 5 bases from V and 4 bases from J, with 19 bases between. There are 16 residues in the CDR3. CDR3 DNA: TGCGCCAGCAGCTCTCGGAGGGGACTCTCCGCAGATACGCAGTATTTT. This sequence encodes CASSSRRGLSADTQYF.

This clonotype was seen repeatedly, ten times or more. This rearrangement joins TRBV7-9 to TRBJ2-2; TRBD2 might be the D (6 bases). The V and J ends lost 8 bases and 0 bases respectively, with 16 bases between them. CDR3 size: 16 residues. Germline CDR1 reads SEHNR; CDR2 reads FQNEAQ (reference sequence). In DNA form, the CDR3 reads TGTGCCAGCGGATTCTGGGGACTCGCGAACACCGGGGAGCTGTTTTTT. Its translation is CASGFWGLANTGELFF.

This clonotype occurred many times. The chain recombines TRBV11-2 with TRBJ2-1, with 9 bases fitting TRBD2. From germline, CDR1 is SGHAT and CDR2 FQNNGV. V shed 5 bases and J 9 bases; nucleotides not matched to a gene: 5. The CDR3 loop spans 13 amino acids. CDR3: CASSQGLASEQFF. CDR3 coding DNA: TGTGCCAGCAGCCAAGGACTAGCGAGTGAGCAGTTCTTC. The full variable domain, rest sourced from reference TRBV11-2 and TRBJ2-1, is EAGVAQSPRYKIIEKRQSVAFWCNPISGHATLYWYQQILGQGPKLLIQFQNNGVVDDSQLPKDRFSAERLKGVDSTLKIQPAKLEDSAVYLCASSQGLASEQFFGPGTRLTVL.

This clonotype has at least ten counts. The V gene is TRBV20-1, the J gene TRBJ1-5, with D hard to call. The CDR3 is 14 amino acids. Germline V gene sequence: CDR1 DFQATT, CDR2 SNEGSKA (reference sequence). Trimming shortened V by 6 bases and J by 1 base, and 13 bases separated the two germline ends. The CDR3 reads CSAEEAESNQPQHF. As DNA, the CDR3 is TGCAGTGCCGAGGAGGCGGAGAGCAATCAGCCCCAGCATTTT.

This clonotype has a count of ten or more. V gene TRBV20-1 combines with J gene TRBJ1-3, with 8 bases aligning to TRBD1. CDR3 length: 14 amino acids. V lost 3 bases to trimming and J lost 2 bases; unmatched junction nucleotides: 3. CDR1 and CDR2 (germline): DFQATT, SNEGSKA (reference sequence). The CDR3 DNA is TGCAGTGCTAGGGAACAGGGGGCTGGAAACACCATATATTTT. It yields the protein CSAREQGAGNTIYF.